This T cell receptor beta chain is drawn from a study of T cells in Graves' hyperthyroidism and ophthalmopathy (dated by TCRdb to between 2018 and 2021). The study in broad terms: Peripheral blood was sampled at the time of initial diagnosis, prior to any treatment. The paper describes TCR Vbeta CDR3 sequencing of roughly 130 peripheral blood samples, made up of roughly 45 ophthalmopathy patients, some 76 hyperthyroidism patients and some 17 progressor patients. In addition, the study compared T-cell repertoires in thyroid tissue and in blood from about six Graves' hyperthyroidism patients. An independent validation cohort of 18 to 20 hyperthyroidism patients and 17 patients who later progressed to ophthalmopathy tested prospective prediction of ophthalmopathy. To identify TCR V-J signatures that set the groups apart, the researchers used a discovery cohort of approximately 98 patients, made up of around 40 with Graves' ophthalmopathy and around 58 with stable Graves' hyperthyroidism. After sampling, hyperthyroidism patients received methimazole starting at 30 mg daily, and ophthalmopathy patients received high-dose intravenous methylprednisolone. The roughly 90 discovery patients were divided at random into training and test sets in a 7:3 ratio.

Amplification of TCR beta CDR3 regions was carried out from RNA transcripts. For the first round of RT-PCR on the TCR CDR3, the HTBI primer set was used together with the Qiagen OneStep RT-PCR kit. Libraries were constructed in a second round of multiplex PCR, after which size selection and purification were performed. Libraries were sequenced paired-end with 100 bp reads on an Illumina HiSeq2000. Regarding the original processing steps: SOAPnuke was used to process the raw data, with reads discarded if the reads contained adapters or uncalled bases, had a mean Phred below 15, or lacked an exact constant-primer or identifier match. High-quality paired reads were merged with COPE v1.2.5, and unique nucleotide sequences were defined as clonotypes. MiTCR v1.1 was used to align the clonotypes against IMGT TRBV, TRBD and TRBJ reference segments. The analysis included only V-J combinations with a frequency above 0.0001, which together covered 99% to 99.2% of the repertoires. The TCS score was defined as the ratio of F50 (clonal expansion) to E x V (chaos), calculated using BLOSUM62-based TCRdist between CDR3 peptides within each V-J. Welch's t-statistics and random forest reduced around 550 V-J features to about 13, which were used in a naive Bayes classifier (R e1071). TCRdb itself trimmed the public reads at Q25 with fastp, ran MiXCR and retained productive beta chains. Rows are combined by CDR3 protein, so each entry shows the most common genes and DNA. None of the V and J calls come from the authors' own analysis; TCRdb made them. The sample table holds fewer than 550,000 distinct CDR3 sequences, of which around 22% were seen once. About 11% of the sample goes to the ten largest clones.

Study-wide conclusions, independent of this receptor: Sample size was not statistically predetermined, and blinding of investigators to group allocation was not performed. Ophthalmopathy was separated from stable hyperthyroidism by a 13 V-J signature model, with around 88% sensitivity and roughly 84% specificity obtained in cross-validation and 80%/75% obtained in testing. In validation, progression to ophthalmopathy was predicted by the model with nearly 71% sensitivity and roughly 72% specificity, a median of approximately 6.5 months before onset. Blood samples also contained most of the expanded thyroid clonotypes (frequency above 0.001), which suggests that blood repertoires may reflect thyroid immune responses.

Moderately to severely active disease, a Clinical Activity Score of at least 3, a NOSPECS grade of at least 4, and a duration under 3 months were present in ophthalmopathy patients. The study excluded patients with uncontrolled infections, other autoimmune diseases, pregnancy or lactation. Clinical symptoms, serum thyroxine and TRAb, thyroid ultrasound, and orbital computed tomography formed the basis for the diagnoses. PBMCs were separated from over 9 ml of fresh peripheral blood using Ficoll-Paque density gradient centrifugation. Total RNA was extracted using Trizol reagent, and RNA quality was assessed on an Agilent 2100 Bioanalyzer. V is reduced by 0 bases and J by 2 bases, leaving a spacing of 14 bases between them. CDR1 and CDR2 are drawn from the germline V gene: MNHEY, SVGAGI. The cysteine opens and the phenylalanine closes a CDR3 of 17 amino acids. The entry retains the CDR3 DNA only, 51 bases that are in frame from base 1.

This clonotype was recorded a few times. There is no known antigen for this receptor. Base qualities were left out, and no much larger clone turns up one base away. Sequencing input: blood. This TCR was sampled from a woman in her thirties with Graves' ophthalmopathy. The sequence is built from TRBV6-5 and TRBJ1-5; the D gene lacks a confident call. CDR3 protein: CASSYSTRIGGNQPQHF. The bases read TGTGCCAGCAGTTACTCGACTCGTATTGGGGGCAATCAGCCCCAGCATTTT.